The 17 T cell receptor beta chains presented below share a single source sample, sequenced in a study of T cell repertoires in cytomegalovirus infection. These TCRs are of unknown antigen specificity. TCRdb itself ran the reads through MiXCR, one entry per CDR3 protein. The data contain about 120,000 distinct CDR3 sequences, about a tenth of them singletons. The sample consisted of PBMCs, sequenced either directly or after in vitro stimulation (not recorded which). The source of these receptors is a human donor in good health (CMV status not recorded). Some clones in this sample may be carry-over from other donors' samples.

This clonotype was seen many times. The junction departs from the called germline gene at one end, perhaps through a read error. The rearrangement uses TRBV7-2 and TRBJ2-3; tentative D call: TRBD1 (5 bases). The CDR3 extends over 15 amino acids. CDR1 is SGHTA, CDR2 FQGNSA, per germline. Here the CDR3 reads CASSLGVQPTNTQYF. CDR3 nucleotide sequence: TGTGCCAGCAGCCTAGGGGTACAACCCACAAATACGCAGTATTTT.

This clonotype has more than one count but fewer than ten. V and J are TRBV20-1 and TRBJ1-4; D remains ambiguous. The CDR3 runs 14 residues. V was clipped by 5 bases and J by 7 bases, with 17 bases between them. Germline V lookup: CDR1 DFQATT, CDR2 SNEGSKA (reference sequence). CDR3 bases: TGCAGTGCTCAGGACCTTCAAGGAAGTGAAAAACTGTTTTTT. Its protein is CSAQDLQGSEKLFF.

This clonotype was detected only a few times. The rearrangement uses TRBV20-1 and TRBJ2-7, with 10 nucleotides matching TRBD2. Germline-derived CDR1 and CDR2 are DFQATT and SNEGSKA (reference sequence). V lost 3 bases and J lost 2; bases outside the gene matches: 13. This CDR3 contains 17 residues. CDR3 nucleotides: TGCAGTGCTAGTTCCCGGCTAGCGGGAGTTGGGACCTACGAGCAGTACTTC. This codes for CSASSRLAGVGTYEQYF.

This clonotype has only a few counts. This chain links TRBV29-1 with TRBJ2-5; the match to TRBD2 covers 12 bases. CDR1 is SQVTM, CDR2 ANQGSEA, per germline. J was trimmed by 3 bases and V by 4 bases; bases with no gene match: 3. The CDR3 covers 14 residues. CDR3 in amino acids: CSVGLAGAEETQYF. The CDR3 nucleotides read TGCAGCGTTGGACTAGCGGGAGCCGAAGAGACCCAGTACTTC.

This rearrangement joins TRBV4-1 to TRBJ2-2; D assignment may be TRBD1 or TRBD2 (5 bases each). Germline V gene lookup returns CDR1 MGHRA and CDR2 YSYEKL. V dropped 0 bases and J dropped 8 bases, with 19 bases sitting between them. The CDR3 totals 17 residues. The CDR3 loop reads CASSQERFGTLAGELFF. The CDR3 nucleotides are TGCGCCAGCAGCCAAGAAAGGTTCGGGACGCTGGCGGGGGAGCTGTTTTTT.

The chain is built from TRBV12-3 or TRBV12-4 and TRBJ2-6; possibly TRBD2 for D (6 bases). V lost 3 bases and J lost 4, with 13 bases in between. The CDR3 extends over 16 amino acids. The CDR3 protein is CASSLAGWAGANVLTF. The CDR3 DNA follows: TGTGCCAGCAGTTTGGCGGGGTGGGCCGGGGCCAACGTCCTGACTTTC.

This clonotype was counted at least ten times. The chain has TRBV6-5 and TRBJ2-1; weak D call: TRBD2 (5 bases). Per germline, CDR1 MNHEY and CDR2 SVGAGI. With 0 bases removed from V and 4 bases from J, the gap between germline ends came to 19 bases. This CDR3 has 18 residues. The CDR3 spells CASSYSYPGTVDYNEQFF. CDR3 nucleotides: TGTGCCAGCAGTTACTCGTATCCGGGAACTGTTGATTACAATGAGCAGTTCTTC.

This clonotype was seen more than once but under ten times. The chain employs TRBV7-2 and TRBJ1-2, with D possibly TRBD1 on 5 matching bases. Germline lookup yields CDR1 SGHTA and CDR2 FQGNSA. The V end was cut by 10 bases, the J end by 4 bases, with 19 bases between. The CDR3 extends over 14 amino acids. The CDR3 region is CATRDPQRGYGYTF. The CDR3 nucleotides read TGTGCCACGAGGGACCCTCAAAGGGGCTATGGCTACACCTTC.

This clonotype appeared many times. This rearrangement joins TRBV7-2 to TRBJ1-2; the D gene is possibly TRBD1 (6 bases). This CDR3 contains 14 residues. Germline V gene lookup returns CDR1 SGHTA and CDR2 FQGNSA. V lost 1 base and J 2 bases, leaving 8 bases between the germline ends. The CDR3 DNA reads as TGTGCCAGCAGCTTAGTTACAGGGAACTATGGCTACACCTTC. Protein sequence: CASSLVTGNYGYTF.

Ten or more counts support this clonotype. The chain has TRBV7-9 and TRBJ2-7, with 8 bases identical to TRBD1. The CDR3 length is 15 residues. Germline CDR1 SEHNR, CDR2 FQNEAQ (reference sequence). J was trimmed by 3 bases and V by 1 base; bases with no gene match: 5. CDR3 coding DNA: TGTGCCAGCAGCTTAGGGACAGGGCCAATCTACGAGCAGTACGTC. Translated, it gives CASSLGTGPIYEQYV.

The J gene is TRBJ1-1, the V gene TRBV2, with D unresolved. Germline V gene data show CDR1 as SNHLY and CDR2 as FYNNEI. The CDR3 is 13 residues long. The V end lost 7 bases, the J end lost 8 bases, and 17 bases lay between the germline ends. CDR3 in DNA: TGTGCCAGCACCAGAATTGCCCAGAGCGAAGCTTTCTTT. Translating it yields CASTRIAQSEAFF.

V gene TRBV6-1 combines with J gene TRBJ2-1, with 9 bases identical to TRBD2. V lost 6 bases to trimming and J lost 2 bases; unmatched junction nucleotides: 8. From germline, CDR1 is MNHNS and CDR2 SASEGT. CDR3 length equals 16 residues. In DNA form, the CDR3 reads TGTGCCAGCAGAACCGCCGGGACTAGCCCCTACAATGAGCAGTTCTTC. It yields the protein CASRTAGTSPYNEQFF.

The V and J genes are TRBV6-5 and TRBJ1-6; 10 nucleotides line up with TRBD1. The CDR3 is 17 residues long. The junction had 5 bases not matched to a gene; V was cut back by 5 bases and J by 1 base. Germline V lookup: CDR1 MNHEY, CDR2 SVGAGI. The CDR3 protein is CASSLGTGVSYNSPLHF. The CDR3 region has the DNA TGTGCCAGCAGTCTAGGGACAGGGGTATCCTATAATTCACCCCTCCACTTT.

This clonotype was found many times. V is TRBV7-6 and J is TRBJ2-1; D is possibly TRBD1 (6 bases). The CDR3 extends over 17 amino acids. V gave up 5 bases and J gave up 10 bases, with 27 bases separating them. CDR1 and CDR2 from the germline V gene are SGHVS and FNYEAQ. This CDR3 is CASSISIRDVPRGEQFF. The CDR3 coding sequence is TGTGCCAGCAGCATAAGCATCCGGGACGTCCCTAGGGGGGAGCAGTTCTTC.

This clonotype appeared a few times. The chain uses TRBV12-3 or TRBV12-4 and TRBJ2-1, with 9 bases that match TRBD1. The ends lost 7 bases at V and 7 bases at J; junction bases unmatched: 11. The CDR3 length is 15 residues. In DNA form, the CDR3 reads TGTGCCAGCACCTACGGGGACAGGGTCGGGAATGAGCAGTTCTTC. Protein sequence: CASTYGDRVGNEQFF.

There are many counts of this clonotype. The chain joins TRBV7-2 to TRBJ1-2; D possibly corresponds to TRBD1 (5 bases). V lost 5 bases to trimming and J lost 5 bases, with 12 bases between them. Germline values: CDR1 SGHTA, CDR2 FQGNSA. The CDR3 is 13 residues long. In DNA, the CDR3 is TGTGCCAGCAGCCTGGGACCGGATTATGGCTACACCTTC. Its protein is CASSLGPDYGYTF.

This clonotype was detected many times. The CDR3: CASSLGGMDETQYF. CDR3 in DNA: TGTGCCAGCAGCTTAGGTGGCATGGATGAGACCCAGTACTTC. The chain joins TRBV7-9 to TRBJ2-5; D remains ambiguous. Trimming shortened V by 1 base and J by 5 bases, and 11 bases separated the two germline ends. CDR3 length equals 14 residues. Germline V gives CDR1 SEHNR, CDR2 FQNEAQ (reference sequence).